The sequence of this T cell receptor (beta chain) was determined in a study of T-cell reconstitution after alpha-beta-depleted transplantation in children. This clonotype was picked up a small number of times. This sample's TCRbeta library carried unique molecular identifier barcodes. TCRdb processed the PCR reads anew with MiXCR; each CDR3 protein has one entry. The table records 640,000 or so distinct CDR3 sequences, approximately 15% of them present only once. The sequencing used PBMCs from the stem cell graft donor, collected from the stem cell graft. The origin of this receptor is a human donor who donated a stem cell graft to a child with acute myeloid leukemia.

Here the CDR3 reads CCARDPTGMSSYEQYV. The DNA for the CDR3 is TGCTGTGCTAGAGATCCGACAGGGATGAGCTCCTACGAGCAGTACGTC. The rearrangement links TRBV20-1 to TRBJ2-7; 7 positions match TRBD1. The CDR3 covers 16 residues. From germline, CDR1 is DFQATT and CDR2 SNEGSKA (reference sequence).